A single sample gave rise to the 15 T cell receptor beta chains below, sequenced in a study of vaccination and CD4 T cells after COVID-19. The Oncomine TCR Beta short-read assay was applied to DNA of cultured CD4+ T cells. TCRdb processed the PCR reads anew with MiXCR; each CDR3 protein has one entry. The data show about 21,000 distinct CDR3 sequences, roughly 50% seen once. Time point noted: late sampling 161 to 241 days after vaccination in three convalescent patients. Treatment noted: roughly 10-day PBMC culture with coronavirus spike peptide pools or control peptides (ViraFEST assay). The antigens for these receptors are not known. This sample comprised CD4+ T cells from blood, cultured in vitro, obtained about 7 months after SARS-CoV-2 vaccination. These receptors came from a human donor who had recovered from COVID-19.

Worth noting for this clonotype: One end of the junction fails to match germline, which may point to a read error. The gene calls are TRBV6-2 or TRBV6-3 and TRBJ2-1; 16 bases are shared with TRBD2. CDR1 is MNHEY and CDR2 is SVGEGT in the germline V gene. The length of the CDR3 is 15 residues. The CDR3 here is CASSIGTSGGDEQLF. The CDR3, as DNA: TGTGCCAGCAGCATAGGGACTAGCGGGGGGGATGAGCAGCTCTTC.

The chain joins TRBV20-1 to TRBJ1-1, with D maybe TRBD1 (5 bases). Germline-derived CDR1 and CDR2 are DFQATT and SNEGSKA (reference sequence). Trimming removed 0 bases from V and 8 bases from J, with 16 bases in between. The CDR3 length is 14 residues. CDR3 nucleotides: TGCAGTGCTAGAGATCTCGGGGCTCAAGGGGAAGCTTTCTTT. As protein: CSARDLGAQGEAFF.

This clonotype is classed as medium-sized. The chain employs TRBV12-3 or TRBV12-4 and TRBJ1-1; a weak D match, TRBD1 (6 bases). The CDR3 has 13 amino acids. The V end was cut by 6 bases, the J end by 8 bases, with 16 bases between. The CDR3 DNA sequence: TGTGCCAGCAGCCCCGAAGGACAGAGGGAAGCTTTCTTT. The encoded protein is CASSPEGQREAFF.

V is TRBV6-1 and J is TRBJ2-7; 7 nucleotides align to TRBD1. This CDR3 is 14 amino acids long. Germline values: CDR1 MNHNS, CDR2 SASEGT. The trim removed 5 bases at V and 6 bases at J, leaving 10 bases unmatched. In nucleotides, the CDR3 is TGTGCCAGCAGTCCCCCAGGGGGAGTTCGCGAGCAGTACTTC. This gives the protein CASSPPGGVREQYF.

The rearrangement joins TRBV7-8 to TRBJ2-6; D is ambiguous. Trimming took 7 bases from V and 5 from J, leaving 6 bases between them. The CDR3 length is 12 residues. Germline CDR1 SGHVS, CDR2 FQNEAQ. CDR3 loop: CASTRRANVLTF. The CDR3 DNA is TGTGCCAGCACCCGCCGGGCCAACGTCCTGACTTTC.

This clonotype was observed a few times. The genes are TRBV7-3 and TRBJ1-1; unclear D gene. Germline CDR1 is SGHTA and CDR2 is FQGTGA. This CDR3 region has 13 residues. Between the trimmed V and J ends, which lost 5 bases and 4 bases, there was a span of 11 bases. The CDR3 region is CASSPIGSTEAFF. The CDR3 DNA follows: TGTGCCAGCAGCCCGATCGGAAGCACTGAAGCTTTCTTT.

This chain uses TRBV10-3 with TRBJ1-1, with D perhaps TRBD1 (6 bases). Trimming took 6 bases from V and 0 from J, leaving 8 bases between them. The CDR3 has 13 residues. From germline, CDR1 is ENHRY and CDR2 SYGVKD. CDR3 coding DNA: TGTGCCATCAGACAGGGCATGAACACTGAAGCTTTCTTT. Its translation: CAIRQGMNTEAFF.

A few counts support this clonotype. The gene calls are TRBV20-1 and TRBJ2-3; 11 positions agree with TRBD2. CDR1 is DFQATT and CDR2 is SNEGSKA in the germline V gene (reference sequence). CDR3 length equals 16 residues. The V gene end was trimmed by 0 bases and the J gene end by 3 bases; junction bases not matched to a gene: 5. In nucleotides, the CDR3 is TGCAGTGCTAGAGACCCACTAGCGGGGGCTACAGATACGCAGTATTTT. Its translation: CSARDPLAGATDTQYF.

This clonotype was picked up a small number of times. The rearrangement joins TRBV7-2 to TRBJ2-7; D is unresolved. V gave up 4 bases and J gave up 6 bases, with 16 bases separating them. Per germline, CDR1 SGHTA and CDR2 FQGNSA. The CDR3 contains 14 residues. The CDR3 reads CASSSNHGLSEQYF. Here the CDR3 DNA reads TGTGCCAGCAGCTCCAACCACGGGTTGAGCGAGCAGTACTTC.

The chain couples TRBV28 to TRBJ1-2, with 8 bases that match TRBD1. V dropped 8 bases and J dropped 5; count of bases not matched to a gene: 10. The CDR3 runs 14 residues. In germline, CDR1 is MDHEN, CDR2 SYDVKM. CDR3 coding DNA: TGTGCCAGCGGACAGGGCCAAGAATCTTATGGCTACACCTTC. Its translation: CASGQGQESYGYTF.

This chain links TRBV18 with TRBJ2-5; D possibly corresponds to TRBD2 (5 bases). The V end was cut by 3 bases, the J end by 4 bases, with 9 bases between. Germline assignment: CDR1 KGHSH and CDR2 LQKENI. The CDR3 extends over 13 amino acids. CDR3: CASSPHAGETQYF. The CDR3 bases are TGTGCCAGCTCACCTCACGCGGGAGAGACCCAGTACTTC.

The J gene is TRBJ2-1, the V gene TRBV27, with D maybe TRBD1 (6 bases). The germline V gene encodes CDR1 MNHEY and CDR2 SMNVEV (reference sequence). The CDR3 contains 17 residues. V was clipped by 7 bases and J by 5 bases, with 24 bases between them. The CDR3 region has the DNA TGTGCCAGCACCCTTTTTAGTGCAGGTGGGGGCCACAATGAGCAGTTCTTC. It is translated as CASTLFSAGGGHNEQFF.

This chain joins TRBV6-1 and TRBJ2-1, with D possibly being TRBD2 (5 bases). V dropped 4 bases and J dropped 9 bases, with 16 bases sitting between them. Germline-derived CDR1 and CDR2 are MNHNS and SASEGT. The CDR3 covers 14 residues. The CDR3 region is CASSVASEFGEQFF. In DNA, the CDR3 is TGTGCCAGCAGTGTAGCGTCAGAGTTTGGTGAGCAGTTCTTC.

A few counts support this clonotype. As DNA, the CDR3 is TGTGCCACCCTCCCGTGGACAGGGGCAAGGGGCAACTATGGCTACACCTTC. This sequence encodes CATLPWTGARGNYGYTF. The chain recombines TRBV24-1 with TRBJ1-2, with 9 bases fitting TRBD1. V was pared by 9 bases and J by 2 bases, with 15 bases of the junction left unmatched. This CDR3 has 17 residues. From germline, CDR1 is KGHDR and CDR2 SFDVKD.

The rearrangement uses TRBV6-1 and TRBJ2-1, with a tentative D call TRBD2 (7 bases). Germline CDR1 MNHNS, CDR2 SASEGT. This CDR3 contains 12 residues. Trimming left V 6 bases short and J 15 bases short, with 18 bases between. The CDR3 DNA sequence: TGTGCCAGCAGCAAGCTTAGGAGGGGGGGGTTCTTC. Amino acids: CASSKLRRGGFF.